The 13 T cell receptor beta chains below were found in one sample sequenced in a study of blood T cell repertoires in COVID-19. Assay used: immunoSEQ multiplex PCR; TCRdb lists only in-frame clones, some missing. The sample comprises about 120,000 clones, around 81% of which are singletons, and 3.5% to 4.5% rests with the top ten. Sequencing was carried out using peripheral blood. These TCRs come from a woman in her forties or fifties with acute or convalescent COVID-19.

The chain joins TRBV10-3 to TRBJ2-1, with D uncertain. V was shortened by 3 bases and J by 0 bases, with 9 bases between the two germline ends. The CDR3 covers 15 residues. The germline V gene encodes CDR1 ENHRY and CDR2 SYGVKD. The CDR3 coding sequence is TGTGCCATCAGTGAAAAGGAGACCTCCTACAATGAGCAGTTCTTC. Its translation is CAISEKETSYNEQFF.

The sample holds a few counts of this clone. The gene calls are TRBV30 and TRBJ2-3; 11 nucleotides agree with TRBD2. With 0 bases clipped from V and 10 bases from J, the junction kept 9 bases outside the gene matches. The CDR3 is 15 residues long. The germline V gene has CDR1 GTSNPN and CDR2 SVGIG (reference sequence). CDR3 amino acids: CAWSVFVAGGPPQYF. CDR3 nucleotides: TGTGCCTGGAGTGTATTCGTAGCGGGAGGGCCTCCGCAGTATTTT.

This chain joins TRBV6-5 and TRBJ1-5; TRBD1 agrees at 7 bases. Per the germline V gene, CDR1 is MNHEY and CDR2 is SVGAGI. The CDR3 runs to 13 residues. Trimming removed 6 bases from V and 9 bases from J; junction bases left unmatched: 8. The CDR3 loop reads CASSGQVGSPQHF. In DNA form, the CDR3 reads TGTGCCAGCAGCGGACAGGTTGGTTCGCCCCAGCATTTT.

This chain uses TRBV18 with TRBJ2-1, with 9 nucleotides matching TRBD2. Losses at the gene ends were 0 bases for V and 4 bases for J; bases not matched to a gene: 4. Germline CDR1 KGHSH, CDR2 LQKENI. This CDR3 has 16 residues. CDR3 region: CASSPPQLAGYNEQFF. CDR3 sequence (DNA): TGTGCCAGCTCACCACCGCAACTAGCGGGTTACAATGAGCAGTTCTTC. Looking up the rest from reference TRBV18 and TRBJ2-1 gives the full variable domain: NAGVMQNPRHLVRRRGQEARLRCSPMKGHSHVYWYRQLPEEGLKFMVYLQKENIIDESGMPKERFSAEFPKEGPSILRIQQVVRGDSAAYFCASSPPQLAGYNEQFFGPGTRLTVL.

CDR3 in amino acids: CASSKQGLVLLSPLHF. CDR3 nucleotide sequence: TGTGCCAGCAGTAAACAGGGTCTAGTTCTTCTTTCACCCCTCCACTTT. The V gene is TRBV27, the J gene TRBJ1-6, with D possibly being TRBD1 (6 bases). With 5 bases removed from V and 9 bases from J, the gap between germline ends came to 20 bases. CDR1 is MNHEY, CDR2 SMNVEV, per germline (reference sequence). The CDR3 is made up of 16 amino acids.

The CDR3 DNA follows: TGCGCCAGCAGCCCGGGGACTAGCGGAGGATTTCGTACCCAGTACTTC. Amino acid sequence: CASSPGTSGGFRTQYF. The chain joins TRBV5-1 to TRBJ2-5, with 11 bases lining up with TRBD2. This CDR3 has 16 residues. After removal of 4 bases from V and 8 bases from J, the junction contained 13 bases not matched to a gene. Germline CDR1 and CDR2: SGHRS and YFSETQ.

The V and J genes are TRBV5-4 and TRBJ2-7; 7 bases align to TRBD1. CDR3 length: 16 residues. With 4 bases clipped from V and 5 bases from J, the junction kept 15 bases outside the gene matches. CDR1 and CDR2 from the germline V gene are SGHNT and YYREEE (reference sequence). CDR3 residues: CASSQTRLTGLNEQYF. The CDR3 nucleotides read TGTGCCAGCAGCCAAACGCGGCTGACAGGGCTGAACGAGCAGTACTTC.

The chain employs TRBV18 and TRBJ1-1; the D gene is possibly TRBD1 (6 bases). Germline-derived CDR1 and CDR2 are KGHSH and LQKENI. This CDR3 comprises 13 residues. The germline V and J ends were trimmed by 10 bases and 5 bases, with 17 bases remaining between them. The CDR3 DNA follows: TGTGCCAATAAGCAGGGGCTTGGAACTGAAGCTTTCTTT. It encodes CANKQGLGTEAFF.

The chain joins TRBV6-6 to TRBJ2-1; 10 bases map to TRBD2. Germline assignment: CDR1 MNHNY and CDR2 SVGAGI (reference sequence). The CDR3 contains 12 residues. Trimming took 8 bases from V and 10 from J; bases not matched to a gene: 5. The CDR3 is CASRTSGEEQFF. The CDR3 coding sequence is TGTGCCAGCCGGACTAGCGGAGAAGAGCAGTTCTTC.

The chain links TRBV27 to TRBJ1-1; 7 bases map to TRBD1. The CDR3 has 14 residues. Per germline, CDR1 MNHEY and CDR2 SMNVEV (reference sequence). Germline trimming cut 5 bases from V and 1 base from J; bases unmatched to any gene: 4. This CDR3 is CASSRQGRNTEAFF. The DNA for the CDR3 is TGTGCCAGCAGTCGACAGGGACGGAACACTGAAGCTTTCTTT.

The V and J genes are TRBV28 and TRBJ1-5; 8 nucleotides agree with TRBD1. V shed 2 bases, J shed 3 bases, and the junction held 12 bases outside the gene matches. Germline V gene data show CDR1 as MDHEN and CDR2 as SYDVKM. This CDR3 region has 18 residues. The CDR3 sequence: CASSLNYGGRGLNQPQHF. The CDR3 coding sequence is TGTGCCAGCAGTTTAAACTACGGGGGCAGGGGGCTCAATCAGCCCCAGCATTTT.

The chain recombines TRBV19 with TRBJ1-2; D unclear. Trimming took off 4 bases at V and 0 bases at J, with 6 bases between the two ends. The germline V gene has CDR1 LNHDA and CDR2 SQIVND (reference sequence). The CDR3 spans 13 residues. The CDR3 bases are TGTGCCAGTAGTACCCAGGCTAACTATGGCTACACCTTC. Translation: CASSTQANYGYTF.

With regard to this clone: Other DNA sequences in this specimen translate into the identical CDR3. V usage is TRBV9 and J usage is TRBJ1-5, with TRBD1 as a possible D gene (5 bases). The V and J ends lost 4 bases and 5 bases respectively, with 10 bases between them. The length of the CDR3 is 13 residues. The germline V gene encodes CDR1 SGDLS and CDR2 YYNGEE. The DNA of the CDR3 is TGTGCCAGCAGCCCCCAGGGTGATCAGCCCCAGCATTTT. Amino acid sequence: CASSPQGDQPQHF.